Listed here is a single TCR beta chain. Its antigen is not identified. Using immunoSEQ multiplex PCR, the repertoire was profiled, and TCRdb retains in-frame clones only, with some absent. The sample has about 610,000 clones; almost 97% are singletons. Donors, healthy HIV-negative adults, lacked recent acute infections or vaccinations. All the donors were Caucasian adults who lived in Nashville, Tennessee. The sample comes from a study of shared clonotypes between healthy human individuals. The study's findings and limits: The expectation was that sequencing depth would affect clonotype sharing among donors.

The source material was naive CD4+ T cells sorted from blood. Subset reported: CD45RA+ positively selected. The clonotype comes from a woman aged 30 to 39 in good health.

Here the CDR3 DNA reads TGTGCCAGTAGTATCGTGGGTGGTGATGGCTACACCTTC. This encodes CASSIVGGDGYTF. The gene calls are TRBV19 and TRBJ1-2; D unclear. Germline lookup yields CDR1 LNHDA and CDR2 SQIVND (reference sequence). Deletions cut 3 bases from V and 6 bases from J, with 11 bases between. The CDR3 consists of 13 residues.